Here is one T cell receptor (beta chain) with its context. What it binds is not known. Trimming took off 4 bases at V and 4 bases at J, with 11 bases between the two ends. The CDR3 spans 13 residues. CDR1 and CDR2 (germline): SGHDT, YYEEEE. The data originate from a study of T cell responses to AZD1222 COVID-19 vaccine. Sequenced by immunoSEQ multiplex PCR; TCRdb stores in-frame clones only, minus some. The repertoire consists of some 140,000 clones, with 70% to 90% occurring once and the leading ten covering 5.5%. Whole-study findings and limits: None of the repertoires were sampled until the peak T cell response had passed. The breadth and depth of Spike-specific TCRs increased once two AZD1222 doses had been given. Only a handful of AZD1222 recipients tested seropositive at baseline.

J is TRBJ1-2 and V is TRBV5-6, with D possibly matching TRBD1 (5 bases). The clonotype originates from an adult in good health. Sequenced here: peripheral blood, sampled on day 0 of AZD1222 vaccination. CDR3: CASSGDGSYGYTF. CDR3 coding DNA: TGTGCCAGCAGCGGGGACGGGTCCTATGGCTACACCTTC.